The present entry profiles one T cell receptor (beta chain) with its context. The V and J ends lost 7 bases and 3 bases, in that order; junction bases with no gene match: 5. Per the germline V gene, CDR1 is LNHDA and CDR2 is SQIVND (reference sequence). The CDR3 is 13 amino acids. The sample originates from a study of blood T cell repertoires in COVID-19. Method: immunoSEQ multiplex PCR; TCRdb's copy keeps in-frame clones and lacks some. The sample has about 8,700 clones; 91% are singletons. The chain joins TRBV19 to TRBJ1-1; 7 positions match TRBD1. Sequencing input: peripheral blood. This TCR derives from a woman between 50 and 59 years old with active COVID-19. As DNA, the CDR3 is TGTGCCAGTAAATCAACAGGGGACACTGAAGCTTTCTTT. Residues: CASKSTGDTEAFF.